The T cell receptor (beta chain) under discussion was sequenced for a study of beta chain features in type 1 diabetes (dated by TCRdb to the late 2010s). A note on the overall study: No differences in mean age, gender distribution, total cell number or subset yield were found between patients and healthy donors. Across all samples, some 100,000,000 sorted cells were examined, and cell number per subset correlated strongly with RNA yield. The study compared the TCRB repertoires of sorted circulating CD4+ T cell subsets in recently diagnosed type 1 diabetes patients with those in matched healthy donors. Whereas all 30 or so donors provided naive and central memory subsets, regulatory and stem cell-like memory subsets were isolated from just 8 patients and roughly eight healthy donors.

Each donor gave one peripheral blood draw, around 100 mL on average, collected into heparinised tubes. A BD FACSAria II and a panel including CD45RO, CCR7, CD25, CD127, CD95 and CD27 were used to sort naive, central memory, regulatory and stem cell-like memory CD4+ T cells. All sorted populations exceeded 98% purity. PBMCs were separated immediately by Lymphoprep density gradient centrifugation and were stained directly, without being cultured. Samples were stained and sorted in pairs, with one healthy donor and one patient per experiment, so that batch effects were minimized. Study-level results and caveats: Because cDNA rather than genomic DNA was sequenced, highly expressing activated cells could have been over-represented, although no difference in activation and CD3 levels was found between groups. Patients with type 1 diabetes made fewer insertions and deleted more nucleotides at VDJ recombination sites, implying thymic rearrangement abnormalities. HLA sub-analyses involved small numbers of individuals, so any influence of HLA type on TCRB rearrangement remained unresolved. In all four CD4+ subsets, TCRB CDR3 length was moderately but significantly shorter in type 1 diabetes patients. Naive, central memory and regulatory TCRB repertoires appeared to be more alike among patients than among healthy donors. PCR may preferentially amplify shorter templates, but because patient and control samples were amplified and corrected together, any resulting skew would affect both groups equally.

According to the germline V gene (reference sequence), CDR1 reads MNHEY and CDR2 reads SMNVEV. The cysteine opens and the phenylalanine closes a CDR3 of 14 amino acids. The entry retains the CDR3 DNA only, 42 bases that are in frame from base 1. Between the V and J ends, shortened by 2 bases and 2 bases respectively, the junction contains 10 bases. For this clone: Its target antigen remains unknown. No base quality values were provided; no much bigger clone lies one nucleotide off.

All of the isolated RNA was reverse transcribed with the High Capacity cDNA Reverse Transcription Kit, so expressed TCRB transcripts were sequenced. Deep immunoSEQ sequencing was performed on naive, central memory and regulatory T cell samples, with an average of approximately 4 million total reads per sample. After sorted cells were lysed in RLT buffer, RNA was extracted with DNase-treated RNeasy Micro or Mini kits, with the choice depending on cell number. Each cell subset was processed separately to prevent cross-contamination, with patient and healthy donor samples processed together. TCRB sequences were amplified from cDNA with the immunoSEQ multiplex PCR, producing 87-bp fragments spanning the CDR3 region. Sequencing of the amplicons was done on the Illumina HiSeq platform. Per the source publication's procedure: Synthetic template baselines were used to correct PCR bias computationally, reads within Hamming distance 2 were collapsed, and singletons that could not be merged were discarded. Reads were aligned to IMGT to assign V, D and J genes, CDR3 length, and insertions or deletions at six rearrangement sites. Clonotype counts were normalized to sorted cell number within each subset before computing true diversity and Gini coefficients with the tcR R package. Repertoire sharing was quantified using the overlap coefficient calculated on TCRB nucleotide sequences. In its TCRdb copy, this immuneACCESS table keeps in-frame sequences only and misses some clones. Where compared with another copy, unresolved V genes explain less than half of these, and the others have no known cause. That table gives V, J and clone size, and the DNA gave D and trimming. In all, the sample holds over 120,000 clones, and about 13% of those were seen once. Jointly, the top ten make up roughly 1.3% of the sample.

The clonotype was recovered from a man younger than 35 with type 1 diabetes. Sequenced: central memory CD4+ T cells from blood. The chain was built from TRBV27 and TRBJ2-7; the D gene is perhaps TRBD1, from 5 matching bases. The encoded CDR3 is CASSLQQVPYEQYF. The nucleotide sequence is TGTGCCAGCAGTTTACAACAGGTCCCCTACGAGCAGTACTTC.